This T cell receptor (beta chain) is from a study of blood T cell repertoires in COVID-19. This table comes from immunoSEQ multiplex PCR, and its TCRdb copy is limited to in-frame clones, with some not included. The table shows fewer than 200,000 clones, with roughly 93% occurring only once. This clone has just a few counts. The V end was cut by 2 bases, the J end by 5 bases, with 10 bases between. The germline CDR1 and CDR2 sequences are MGHDK and SYGVNS. The CDR3 runs 13 residues. The TCR was taken from a woman in her 50s with acute or convalescent COVID-19. The chain carries TRBV25-1 and TRBJ2-7, with D possibly being TRBD2 (6 bases). The sample consisted of peripheral blood. CDR3 coding DNA: TGTGCCAGCAGTGAAGGGGGGAGAGACGAGCAGTACTTC. Its translation is CASSEGGRDEQYF.